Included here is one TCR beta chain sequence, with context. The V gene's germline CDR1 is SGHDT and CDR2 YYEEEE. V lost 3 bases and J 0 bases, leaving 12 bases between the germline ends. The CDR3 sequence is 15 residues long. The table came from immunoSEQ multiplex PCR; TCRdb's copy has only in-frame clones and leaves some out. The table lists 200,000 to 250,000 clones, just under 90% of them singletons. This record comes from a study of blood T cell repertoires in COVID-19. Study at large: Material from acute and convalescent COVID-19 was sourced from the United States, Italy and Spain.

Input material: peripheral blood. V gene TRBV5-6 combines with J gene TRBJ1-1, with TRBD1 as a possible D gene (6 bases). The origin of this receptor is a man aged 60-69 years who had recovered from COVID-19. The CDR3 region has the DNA TGTGCCAGCAGCTGGGGAACAGGGATGAACACTGAAGCTTTCTTT. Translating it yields CASSWGTGMNTEAFF.